The 12 T cell receptor beta chains presented below share a single source sample, sequenced in a study of cytomegalovirus exposure and HLA in healthy donors. The PCR was carried out with 60 Vbeta primers and 13 Jbeta primers. The data were produced by immunoSEQ multiplex PCR, yet TCRdb's version contains in-frame clones alone and is incomplete. Of 120,000 to 150,000 clones in the sample, 64% were seen once. The sample consisted of PBMCs. These receptors came from a woman in her twenties or thirties in good health and CMV-seropositive.

This chain links TRBV2 with TRBJ2-3, with D possibly being TRBD2 (6 bases). Looked up from germline, CDR1 is SNHLY and CDR2 is FYNNEI. Trimming removed 6 bases at V and 3 bases at J, with 13 bases between. The CDR3 is 14 residues long. The CDR3 here is CASSRTGVTDTQYF. In nucleotides, the CDR3 is TGTGCCAGCAGCCGGACGGGGGTTACAGATACGCAGTATTTT.

This clone came up a few times. Other nucleotide sequences in the sample specify the same CDR3. V is TRBV6-5 and J is TRBJ2-7, with 11 bases fitting TRBD2. In germline, CDR1 is MNHEY, CDR2 SVGAGI. With 0 bases clipped from V and 4 bases from J, the junction kept 2 bases outside the gene matches. The CDR3 spans 15 residues. Here the CDR3 reads CASSYSTSGVYEQYF. The CDR3 DNA is TGTGCCAGCAGTTACTCGACTAGCGGGGTTTACGAGCAGTACTTC.

V gene TRBV27 combines with J gene TRBJ2-1; TRBD2 matches at 12 bases. The germline V gene has CDR1 MNHEY and CDR2 SMNVEV (reference sequence). V lost 7 bases to trimming and J lost 4 bases; unmatched junction nucleotides: 5. This CDR3 has 15 residues. The CDR3 bases are TGTGCCAGCAAGACTAGCGGGGGCCGGTACAATGAGCAGTTCTTC. As protein: CASKTSGGRYNEQFF.

The genes are TRBV10-3 and TRBJ1-2, with 7 bases lining up with TRBD1. V shed 4 bases and J 4 bases; nucleotides not matched to a gene: 3. Germline V gene data show CDR1 as ENHRY and CDR2 as SYGVKD. This CDR3 region has 13 residues. The CDR3 sequence is CAISGGDSYGYTF. The CDR3 DNA is TGTGCCATCAGTGGGGGGGACAGCTATGGCTACACCTTC.

The chain has TRBV18 and TRBJ2-1; the match to TRBD2 covers 7 bases. This CDR3 has 17 amino acids. V was clipped by 3 bases and J by 5 bases; unmatched bases: 13. In germline, CDR1 is KGHSH, CDR2 LQKENI. CDR3 coding DNA: TGTGCCAGCTCACCCTATCCCCTGCGGGAGTTGCACAATGAGCAGTTCTTC. Amino acid sequence: CASSPYPLRELHNEQFF.

This clone was seen a handful of times. Germline is not matched at one junction end, which may reflect a read error. In the same sample, other DNA sequences code for this CDR3. V and J are TRBV7-9 and TRBJ1-6; possibly TRBD1 for D (6 bases). The CDR3 covers 16 residues. Germline loops: CDR1 SEHNR, CDR2 FQNEAQ (reference sequence). The CDR3 nucleotides read TGTGCCAGCAGCACCGACAGGCGTTCCTATAATTCCCCCCTCCACTTT. Amino acid sequence: CASSTDRRSYNSPLHF.

V is TRBV29-1 and J is TRBJ1-4; perhaps TRBD1 as D (6 bases). Germline assignment: CDR1 SQVTM and CDR2 ANQGSEA. Trimming left V 7 bases short and J 7 bases short, with 16 bases between. The CDR3 is made up of 13 amino acids. The CDR3 bases are TGCAGCGCCTCGGCAGGGGATGGTGAAAAACTGTTTTTT. Residues: CSASAGDGEKLFF.

This clone was found a few times. The V gene is TRBV7-9, the J gene TRBJ2-3; TRBD2 agrees at 8 bases. CDR3 length equals 18 residues. Germline loops: CDR1 SEHNR, CDR2 FQNEAQ (reference sequence). V lost 4 bases, J lost 2 bases, and 14 bases stayed unmatched. CDR3 loop: CASSSRGGAGDDTDTQYF. In DNA, the CDR3 is TGTGCCAGCAGCTCCCGGGGCGGAGCGGGAGATGACACAGATACGCAGTATTTT.

As DNA, the CDR3 is TGCGCCAGCAGTGATGAGGGCTACCGAGGAGCTTTCTTT. Amino acids: CASSDEGYRGAFF. The chain uses TRBV10-2 and TRBJ1-1; the D is unclear. Looked up from germline, CDR1 is WSHSY and CDR2 is SAAADI. The CDR3 extends over 13 amino acids. V lost 3 bases to trimming and J lost 10 bases, with 15 bases between them.

In its sample, this clone was seen a few times. The chain is built from TRBV9 and TRBJ1-1; 7 bases fit TRBD1. CDR1 and CDR2 from the germline V gene are SGDLS and YYNGEE. The CDR3 is 16 residues long. Trimming took 0 bases from V and 11 from J; bases not matched to a gene: 16. CDR3 nucleotides: TGTGCCAGCAGCGTAGATCGTTCGGGGGCAGGGGGTCGGGCTTTCTTT. It specifies CASSVDRSGAGGRAFF.

This clone was detected only a few times. This chain connects TRBV2 to TRBJ2-7; TRBD1 might be the D (5 bases). Trimming took off 5 bases at V and 7 bases at J, with 9 bases between the two ends. The germline CDR1 and CDR2 sequences are SNHLY and FYNNEI. There are 11 residues in the CDR3. Written as DNA, the CDR3 is TGTGCCAGCAGTTATGGGGCTGAGCAGTACTTC. It translates to CASSYGAEQYF.

This sequence joins TRBV21-1 and TRBJ1-1; no check of the table's D call, TRBD1, against the DNA was made. TRBV21-1 is listed as a pseudogene. The length of the CDR3 is 13 residues. The CDR3 DNA reads TGTGCCAGACCGCAGGGGGGCGACACTGAAGCTTTCTTT. Encoded protein: CARPQGGDTEAFF.